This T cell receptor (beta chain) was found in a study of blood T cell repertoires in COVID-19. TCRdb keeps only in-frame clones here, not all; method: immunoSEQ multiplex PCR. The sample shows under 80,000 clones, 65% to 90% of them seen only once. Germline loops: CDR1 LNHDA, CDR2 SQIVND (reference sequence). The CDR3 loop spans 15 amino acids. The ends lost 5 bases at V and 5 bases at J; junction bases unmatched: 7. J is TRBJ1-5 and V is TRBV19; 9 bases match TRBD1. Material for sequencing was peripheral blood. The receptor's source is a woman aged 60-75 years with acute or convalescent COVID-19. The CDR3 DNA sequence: TGTGCCAGTAGTCACCTGGGACAGGGAGATCAGCCCCAGCATTTT. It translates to CASSHLGQGDQPQHF. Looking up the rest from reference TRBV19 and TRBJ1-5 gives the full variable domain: DGGITQSPKYLFRKEGQNVTLSCEQNLNHDAMYWYRQDPGQGLRLIYYSQIVNDFQKGDIAEGYSVSREKKESFPLTVTSAQKNPTAFYLCASSHLGQGDQPQHFGDGTRLSIL.